This TCR beta chain was sequenced during a study of blood T cells in healthy people across ages. Across the whole study: Per two T cells, template switching captured roughly one barcoded beta molecule. Whole-study findings and limits: Age showed a roughly linear inverse relationship with TCR beta diversity per million T cells. Compared with aged donors, long-lived donors showed fewer expanded clones, suggesting selection.

CDR3 length equals 14 residues. The germline gives CDR1 SEHNR, CDR2 FQNEAQ (reference sequence). The V end was cut by 3 bases, the J end by 3 bases, with 8 bases between. This clonotype appeared a few times. Its antigen is as yet unknown. Through a sample-barcoded 5' primer and a J-beta primer mix, a second PCR was run for 7 to 11 cycles. A template-switch adaptor containing 12 random nucleotides labeled each cDNA molecule. TCRdb used MiXCR to reprocess the 5' RACE reads, holding one entry per CDR3 protein. The sample has roughly 1,800,000 distinct CDR3 sequences; around half are singletons. The chain uses TRBV7-9 and TRBJ1-4, with D uncertain. Material for sequencing was blood. The receptor was isolated from a woman in her forties in good health. CDR3 sequence (DNA): TGTGCCAGCAGCTTTAAAGGGTCTAATGAAAAACTGTTTTTT. It is translated as CASSFKGSNEKLFF.